Detailed here is one T cell receptor (beta chain). Its antigen is not known. CDR1 and CDR2 (germline): SNHLY, FYNNEI. This CDR3 contains 14 residues. V was clipped by 8 bases and J by 2 bases, with 13 bases between them. This sample is drawn from a study of T cell responses to AZD1222 COVID-19 vaccine. General study findings and limits: Targeting of unmutated variant regions was reportedly seen in nearly half of spike-specific TCRs. The study found vaccine-associated CD4 TCRs spanning spike, dominant at 160-218 and 743-854.

Generated by immunoSEQ multiplex PCR, the TCRdb table keeps only in-frame clones and is missing some. The table has some 130,000 clones, around nine tenths seen once; the top ten hold 1.9%. The sequenced sample was peripheral blood, obtained on day 0 of AZD1222 vaccination. This chain joins TRBV2 and TRBJ1-5; D is unclear. This receptor was identified in an adult in good health. In DNA form, the CDR3 reads TGTGCCAGCGTCGGGGTTGAGGGCAATCAGCCCCAGCATTTT. It yields the protein CASVGVEGNQPQHF.